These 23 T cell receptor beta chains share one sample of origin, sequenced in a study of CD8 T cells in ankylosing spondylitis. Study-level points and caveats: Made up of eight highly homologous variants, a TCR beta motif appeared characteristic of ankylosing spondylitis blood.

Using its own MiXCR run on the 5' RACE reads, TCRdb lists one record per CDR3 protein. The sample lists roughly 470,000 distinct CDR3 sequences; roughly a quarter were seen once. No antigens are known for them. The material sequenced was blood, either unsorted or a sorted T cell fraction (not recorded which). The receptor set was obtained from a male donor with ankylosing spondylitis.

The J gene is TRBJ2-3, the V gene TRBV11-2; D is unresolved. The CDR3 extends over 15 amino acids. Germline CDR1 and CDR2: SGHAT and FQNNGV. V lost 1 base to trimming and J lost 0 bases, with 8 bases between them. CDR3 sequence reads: CASSLGSYSTDTQYF. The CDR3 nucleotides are TGTGCCAGCAGCTTAGGCTCCTATAGCACAGATACGCAGTATTTT.

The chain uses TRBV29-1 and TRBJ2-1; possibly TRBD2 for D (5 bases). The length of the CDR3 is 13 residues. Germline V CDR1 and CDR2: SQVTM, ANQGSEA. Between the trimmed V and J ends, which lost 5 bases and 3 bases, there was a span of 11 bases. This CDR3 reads CSVSAEYYNEQFF. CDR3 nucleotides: TGCAGCGTTTCAGCGGAGTACTACAATGAGCAGTTCTTC.

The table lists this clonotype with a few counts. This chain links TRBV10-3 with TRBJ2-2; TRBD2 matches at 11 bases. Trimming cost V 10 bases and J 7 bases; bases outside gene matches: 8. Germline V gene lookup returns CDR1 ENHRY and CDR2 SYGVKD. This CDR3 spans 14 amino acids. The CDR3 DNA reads TGTGCCACTAGACTAGCGGGGACGAACGGGGAGCTGTTTTTT. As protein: CATRLAGTNGELFF.

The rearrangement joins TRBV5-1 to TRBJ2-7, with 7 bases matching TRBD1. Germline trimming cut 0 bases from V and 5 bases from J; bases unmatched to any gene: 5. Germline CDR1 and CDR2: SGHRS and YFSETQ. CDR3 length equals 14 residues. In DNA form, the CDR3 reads TGCGCCAGCAGCTTGGTGGCAGGGGGTCACGAGCAGTACTTC. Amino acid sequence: CASSLVAGGHEQYF.

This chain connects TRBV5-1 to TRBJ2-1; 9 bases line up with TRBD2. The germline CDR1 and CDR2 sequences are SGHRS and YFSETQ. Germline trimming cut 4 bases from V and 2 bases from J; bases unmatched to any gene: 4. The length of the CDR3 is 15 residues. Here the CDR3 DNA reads TGCGCCAGCAGCGTCGGGACTAGCACCTACAATGAGCAGTTCTTC. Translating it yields CASSVGTSTYNEQFF.

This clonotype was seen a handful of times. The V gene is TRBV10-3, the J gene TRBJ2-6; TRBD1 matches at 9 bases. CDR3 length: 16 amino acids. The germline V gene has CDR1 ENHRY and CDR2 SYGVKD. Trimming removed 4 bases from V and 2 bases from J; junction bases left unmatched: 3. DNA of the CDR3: TGTGCCATCAGTGTGGACAGGGGTCCTGGGGCCAACGTCCTGACTTTC. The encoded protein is CAISVDRGPGANVLTF.

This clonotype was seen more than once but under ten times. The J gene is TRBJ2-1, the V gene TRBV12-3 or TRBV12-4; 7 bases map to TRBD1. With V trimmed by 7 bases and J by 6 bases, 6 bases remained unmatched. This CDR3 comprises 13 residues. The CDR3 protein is CASTSGTVNEQFF. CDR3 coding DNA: TGTGCCAGCACCTCGGGGACAGTCAATGAGCAGTTCTTC.

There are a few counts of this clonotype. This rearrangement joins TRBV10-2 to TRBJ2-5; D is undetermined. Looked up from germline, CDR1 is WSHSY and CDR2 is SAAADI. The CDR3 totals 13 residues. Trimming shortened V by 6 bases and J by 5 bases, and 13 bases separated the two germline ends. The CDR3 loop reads CASSVLHRETQYF. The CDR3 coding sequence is TGCGCCAGCAGCGTTTTACATAGGGAGACCCAGTACTTC.

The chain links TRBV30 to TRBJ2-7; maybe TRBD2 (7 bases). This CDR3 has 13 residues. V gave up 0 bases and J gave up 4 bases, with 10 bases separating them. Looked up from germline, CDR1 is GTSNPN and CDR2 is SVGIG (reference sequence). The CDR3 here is CAWSVRGAYEQYF. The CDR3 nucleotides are TGTGCCTGGAGTGTCCGGGGGGCGTACGAGCAGTACTTC.

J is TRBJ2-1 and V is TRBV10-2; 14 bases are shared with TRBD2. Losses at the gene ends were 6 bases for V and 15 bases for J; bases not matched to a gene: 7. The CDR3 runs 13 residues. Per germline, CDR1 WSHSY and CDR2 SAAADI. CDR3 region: CASSPQGLAGVFF. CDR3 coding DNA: TGCGCCAGCAGCCCACAGGGACTAGCGGGAGTGTTCTTC.

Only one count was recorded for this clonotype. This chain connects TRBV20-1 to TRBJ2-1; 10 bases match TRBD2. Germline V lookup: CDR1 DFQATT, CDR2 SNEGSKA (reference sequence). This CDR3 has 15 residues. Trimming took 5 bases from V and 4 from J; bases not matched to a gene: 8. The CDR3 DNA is TGCAGTGCTCCCCGGGTGGGACTAGCGTACAATGAGCAGTTCTTC. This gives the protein CSAPRVGLAYNEQFF.

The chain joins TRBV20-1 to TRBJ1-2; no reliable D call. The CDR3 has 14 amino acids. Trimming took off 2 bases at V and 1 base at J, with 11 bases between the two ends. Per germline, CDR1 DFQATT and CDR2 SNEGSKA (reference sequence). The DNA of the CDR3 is TGCAGTGCTAGACATCGGAATCTTAACTATGGCTACACCTTC. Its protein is CSARHRNLNYGYTF.

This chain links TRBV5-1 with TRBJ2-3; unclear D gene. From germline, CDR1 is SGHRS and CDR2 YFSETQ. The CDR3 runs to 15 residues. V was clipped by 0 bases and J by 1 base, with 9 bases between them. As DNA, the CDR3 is TGCGCCAGCAGCTTGGGAATTGGAGGCACAGATACGCAGTATTTT. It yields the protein CASSLGIGGTDTQYF.

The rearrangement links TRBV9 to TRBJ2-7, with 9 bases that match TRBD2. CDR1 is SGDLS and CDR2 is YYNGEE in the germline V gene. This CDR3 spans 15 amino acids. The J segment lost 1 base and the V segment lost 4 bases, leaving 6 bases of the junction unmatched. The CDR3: CASSPGTSRSYEQYF. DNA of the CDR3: TGTGCCAGCAGCCCAGGGACTAGCAGATCCTACGAGCAGTACTTC.

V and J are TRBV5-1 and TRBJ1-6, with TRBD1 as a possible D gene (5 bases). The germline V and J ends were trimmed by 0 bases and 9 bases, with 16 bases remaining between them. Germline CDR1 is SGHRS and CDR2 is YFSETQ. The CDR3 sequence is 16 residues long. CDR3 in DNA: TGCGCCAGCAGCTTGGAAAATCCAGGGTTGGGTTCACCCCTCCACTTT. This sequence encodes CASSLENPGLGSPLHF.

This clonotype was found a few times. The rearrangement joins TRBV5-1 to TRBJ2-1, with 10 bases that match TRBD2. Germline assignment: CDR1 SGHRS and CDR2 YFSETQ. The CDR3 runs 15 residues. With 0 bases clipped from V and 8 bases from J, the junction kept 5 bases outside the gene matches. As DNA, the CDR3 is TGCGCCAGCAGCTTGGAAGCGGGAGGGCGCGATGAGCAGTTCTTC. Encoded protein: CASSLEAGGRDEQFF. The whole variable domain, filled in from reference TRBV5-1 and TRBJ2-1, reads KAGVTQTPRYLIKTRGQQVTLSCSPISGHRSVSWYQQTPGQGLQFLFEYFSETQRNKGNFPGRFSGRQFSNSRSEMNVSTLELGDSALYLCASSLEAGGRDEQFFGPGTRLTVL.

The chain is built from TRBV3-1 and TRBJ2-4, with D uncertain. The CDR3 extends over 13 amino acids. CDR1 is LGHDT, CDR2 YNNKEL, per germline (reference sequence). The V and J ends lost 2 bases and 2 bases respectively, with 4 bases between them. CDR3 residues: CASSQSSKNIQYF. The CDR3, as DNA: TGTGCCAGCAGCCAATCATCCAAAAACATTCAGTACTTC.

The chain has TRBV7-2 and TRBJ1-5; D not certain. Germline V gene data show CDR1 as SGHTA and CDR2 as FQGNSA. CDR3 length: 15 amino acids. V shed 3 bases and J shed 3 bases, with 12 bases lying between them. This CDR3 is CASSLEVSINQPQHF. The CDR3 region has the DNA TGTGCCAGCAGCTTGGAGGTATCTATCAATCAGCCCCAGCATTTT. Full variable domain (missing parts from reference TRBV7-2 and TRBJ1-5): GAGVSQSPSNKVTEKGKDVELRCDPISGHTALYWYRQSLGQGLEFLIYFQGNSAPDKSGLPSDRFSAERTGGSVSTLTIQRTQQEDSAVYLCASSLEVSINQPQHFGDGTRLSIL.

CDR3 in amino acids: CASSRRGGSSYEQYF. The CDR3 nucleotides are TGTGCCAGCAGCCGAAGAGGTGGGAGCTCCTACGAGCAGTACTTC. The V call is TRBV7-6, the J call TRBJ2-7; maybe TRBD2 (5 bases). This CDR3 has 15 residues. CDR1 and CDR2 from the germline V gene are SGHVS and FNYEAQ. The V end was cut by 5 bases, the J end by 0 bases, with 14 bases between. Combining the CDR3 with reference TRBV7-6 and TRBJ2-7 gives the whole variable domain GAGVSQSPRYKVTKRGQDVALRCDPISGHVSLYWYRQALGQGPEFLTYFNYEAQQDKSGLPNDRFSAERPEGSISTLTIQRTEQRDSAMYRCASSRRGGSSYEQYFGPGTRLTVT.

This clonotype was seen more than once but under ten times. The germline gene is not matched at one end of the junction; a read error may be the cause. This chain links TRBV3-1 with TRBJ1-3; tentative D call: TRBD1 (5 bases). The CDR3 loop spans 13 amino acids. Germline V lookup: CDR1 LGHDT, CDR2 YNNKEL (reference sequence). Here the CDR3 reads CASSQDWGSFSLF. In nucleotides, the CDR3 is TGTGCCAGCAGCCAAGATTGGGGCAGCTTCTCACTTTTT.

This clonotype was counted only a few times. CDR3 amino acids: CASSSGGLAGSGELFF. Here the CDR3 DNA reads TGTGCCAGCAGCTCGGGGGGACTAGCGGGATCCGGGGAGCTGTTTTTT. The chain is built from TRBV7-8 and TRBJ2-2, with 13 bases identical to TRBD2. The V gene's germline CDR1 is SGHVS and CDR2 FQNEAQ. Unmatched junction bases numbered 5, after V lost 4 bases and J lost 6 bases. This CDR3 is built from 16 residues.

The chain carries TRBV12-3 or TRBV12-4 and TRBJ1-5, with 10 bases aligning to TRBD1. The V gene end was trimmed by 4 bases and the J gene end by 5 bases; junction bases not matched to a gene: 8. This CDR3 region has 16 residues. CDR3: CASSSDRGRWDQPQHF. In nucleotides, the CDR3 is TGTGCCAGCAGTTCGGACAGGGGGAGGTGGGATCAGCCCCAGCATTTT.

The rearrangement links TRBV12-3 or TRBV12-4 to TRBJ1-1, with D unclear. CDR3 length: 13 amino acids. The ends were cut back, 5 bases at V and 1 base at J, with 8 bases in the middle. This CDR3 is CASSPTTNTEAFF. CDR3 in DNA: TGTGCCAGCAGTCCTACCACGAACACTGAAGCTTTCTTT.